This TCR beta chain comes out of a study of blood T cell repertoires in COVID-19. Across the whole study: The analysed material was cDNA or gDNA that came from T cells, B-cell-depleted T cells, or PBMCs.

Assay used: immunoSEQ multiplex PCR; TCRdb lists only in-frame clones, some missing. Here the sample spans about 130,000 clones, roughly nine tenths being singletons. Germline-derived CDR1 and CDR2 are MNHEY and SVGAGI. The V end lost 4 bases, the J end lost 8 bases, and 12 bases lay between the germline ends. This CDR3 has 13 residues. The V call is TRBV6-5, the J call TRBJ1-3; no definite D call. The receptor's source is a man aged 45-65 years with active COVID-19. The specimen was peripheral blood. CDR3 sequence reads: CASSLSWGDTIYF. In DNA form, the CDR3 reads TGTGCCAGCAGTTTGAGTTGGGGAGACACCATATATTTT.